This TCR beta chain was documented in a study of post-analysis software for immune sequencing data. Prepared libraries of TCR beta cDNA carried unique molecular identifiers. A population of about 0.85 to 11 million T cells gave rise to approximately 530,000 cDNA molecules. TCRdb fed the PCR reads into MiXCR, producing one record per CDR3 protein. The table shows roughly 700,000 distinct CDR3 sequences, with approximately 30% occurring only once. With regard to this clonotype: No antigen is known for it.

The study, taken as a whole, reports: Normalized Chao1 diversity was significantly reduced in patients versus controls. Relative to controls, patients had a few TRBV segments at higher frequency, with TRBV5-6, TRBV5-1 and TRBV20-1 among these. Same-batch preparations were strongly co-clustered by F measure.

The CDR3 has 14 residues. The ends were cut back, 4 bases at V and 5 bases at J, with 12 bases in the middle. Looked up from germline, CDR1 is SEHNR and CDR2 is FQNEAQ (reference sequence). This TCR derives from a girl between 5 and 17 years old with multiple sclerosis. This sequence joins TRBV7-9 and TRBJ2-1; no reliable D call. Input material: blood. CDR3 protein: CASSSRPGNNEQFF. As DNA, the CDR3 is TGTGCCAGCAGCTCTAGACCTGGTAACAATGAGCAGTTCTTC.